Below, one T cell receptor (beta chain) is given with its context. The antigen is undetermined. The read stops 3 residues short of the end of the CDR3; the missing end is completed from the germline J gene. This record comes from a study of T cells in women clearing cervical HPV infection. About the study: Controls gave blood once infection was undetectable; cases at lesion identification. For cases, blood was sampled a median about 140 days after lesion detection, interquartile range roughly 80 to 230 days.

The CDR3 runs 14 residues. Per germline, CDR1 SGHRS and CDR2 YFSETQ. V lost 2 bases, J lost 3 bases, and 11 bases lay in between. Genomic DNA, averaging around 1,200 ng per sample, yielded TCR beta CDR3 via immunoSEQ. Libraries were prepared by immunoSEQ multiplex PCR; TCRdb keeps only in-frame clonotypes and omits some of them. The sample has around 25,000 clones, and its top ten clones hold approximately 5.4%. Study-wide findings and caveats: TRBV6-7 relative abundance averaged approximately 0.1% in cases and 0.16% in controls.

The clonotype originates from a woman between 18 and 70 years old with a cervical HPV16 infection that either progressed to CIN3+ or cleared (not recorded which). This sequence joins TRBV5-1 and TRBJ2-5, with a possible D match to TRBD1 (5 bases). Sequencing input: blood buffy coat. Incomplete CDR3 DNA: TGCGCCAGCAGCTTCGGTGCAGGGAAAGAGACC. Protein sequence: CASSFGAGKET. The CDR3, in full, reads CASSFGAGKETQYF.